The present T cell receptor beta chain was sequenced within a study of cytomegalovirus exposure and HLA in healthy donors. Germline values: CDR1 SGDLS, CDR2 YYNGEE. Trimming cost V 4 bases and J 8 bases, with 12 bases left between them. The length of the CDR3 is 13 residues. Overall study results and limits: The study flagged about 160 TCR beta chains as cytomegalovirus-associated.

With respect to this clone: The antigen is not known.

Use of 60 Vbeta and 13 Jbeta primers characterized the PCR. Original processing notes: Approximately 78 million unique TCR beta chains, some 10 million of them shared, were counted by a later analysis. The table came from immunoSEQ multiplex PCR; TCRdb's copy has only in-frame clones and leaves some out. For V, J and clone size, that table is used; D and trimming come from the DNA. The table has fewer than 130,000 clones, roughly 85% seen once; the top ten hold about 3.4%. The material sequenced was PBMCs. The chain carries TRBV9 and TRBJ2-2; no definite D call. The clonotype originates from a woman aged 40 to 55 in good health and CMV-seronegative. CDR3 bases: TGTGCCAGCAGCTCTCAGACTTCAGGGGAGCTGTTTTTT. This gives the protein CASSSQTSGELFF.